These 14 T cell receptor beta chains were all obtained from the same sample, sequenced in a study of cytomegalovirus exposure and HLA in healthy donors. Use of 60 Vbeta and 13 Jbeta primers characterized the PCR. The assay was immunoSEQ multiplex PCR, and TCRdb's table has in-frame clones only and misses some. The sample yields 150,000 to 190,000 clones, about 68% seen once. The sample was PBMCs. Source of these receptors: a man in his late teens or twenties in good health and CMV-seronegative.

The rearrangement uses TRBV4-3 and TRBJ2-7; TRBD2 aligns across 10 bases. Germline V CDR1 and CDR2: LGHNA, YSLEER. The CDR3 has 15 amino acids. V dropped 3 bases and J dropped 3; count of bases not matched to a gene: 5. The CDR3 DNA sequence: TGCGCCAGCAGCCAGGCCCTAGCGGGAGACTACGAGCAGTACTTC. Translating it yields CASSQALAGDYEQYF.

This chain connects TRBV7-9 to TRBJ1-4, with 9 bases identical to TRBD1. In germline, CDR1 is SEHNR, CDR2 FQNEAQ (reference sequence). This CDR3 contains 13 residues. V shed 0 bases and J 10 bases; nucleotides not matched to a gene: 0. The CDR3 loop reads CASSLADRGKLFF. The CDR3 nucleotides read TGTGCCAGCAGCTTAGCGGACAGGGGAAAACTGTTTTTT.

The chain links TRBV11-2 to TRBJ2-3; tentative D call: TRBD2 (5 bases). Trimming removed 4 bases from V and 5 bases from J, with 13 bases in between. Germline V gives CDR1 SGHAT, CDR2 FQNNGV. The CDR3 runs 14 residues. The CDR3 DNA reads as TGTGCCAGCAGCTCGGGCGGGTTGGTAGATACGCAGTATTTT. Protein product: CASSSGGLVDTQYF.

V is TRBV19 and J is TRBJ1-5; TRBD1 might be the D (5 bases). Germline V lookup: CDR1 LNHDA, CDR2 SQIVND (reference sequence). The CDR3 runs to 14 residues. V gave up 6 bases and J gave up 4 bases, with 13 bases separating them. The CDR3 region has the DNA TGTGCCAGTAGGGGGCCCAGCGCGAATCAGCCCCAGCATTTT. As protein: CASRGPSANQPQHF.

This sequence joins TRBV19 and TRBJ1-5, with 9 bases matching TRBD1. With V trimmed by 6 bases and J by 4 bases, 4 bases remained unmatched. Germline-derived CDR1 and CDR2 are LNHDA and SQIVND (reference sequence). CDR3 length equals 14 residues. The CDR3 nucleotides read TGTGCCAGTAGCGGACAGGGGCCAAATCAGCCCCAGCATTTT. Translated, it gives CASSGQGPNQPQHF. Based on the CDR3 plus reference TRBV19 and TRBJ1-5, the full variable domain is DGGITQSPKYLFRKEGQNVTLSCEQNLNHDAMYWYRQDPGQGLRLIYYSQIVNDFQKGDIAEGYSVSREKKESFPLTVTSAQKNPTAFYLCASSGQGPNQPQHFGDGTRLSIL.

The V and J genes are TRBV19 and TRBJ2-6; D is possibly TRBD2 (5 bases). Trimming stripped 3 bases from V and 13 bases from J, with 22 bases between. This CDR3 spans 16 amino acids. Germline assignment: CDR1 LNHDA and CDR2 SQIVND (reference sequence). The CDR3 DNA sequence: TGTGCCAGTAGTATGAGAGGGAGCCCGTATTCGTTTGTCCTGACTTTC. Translating gives CASSMRGSPYSFVLTF.

The rearrangement joins TRBV5-6 to TRBJ2-5; tentatively, D is TRBD1 (6 bases). This CDR3 is 14 amino acids long. Deletions cut 0 bases from V and 4 bases from J, with 10 bases between. Germline CDR1 SGHDT, CDR2 YYEEEE. The CDR3 DNA is TGTGCCAGCAGCTTGGTGGGGGCTGGAGAGACCCAGTACTTC. Protein sequence: CASSLVGAGETQYF.

V gene TRBV25-1 combines with J gene TRBJ2-3; 10 positions agree with TRBD2. Germline V gene data show CDR1 as MGHDK and CDR2 as SYGVNS. J was trimmed by 2 bases and V by 5 bases; bases with no gene match: 7. The CDR3 loop spans 16 amino acids. This CDR3 is CASSLALAGATDTQYF. As DNA, the CDR3 is TGTGCCAGCAGTCTGGCCCTAGCGGGAGCCACAGATACGCAGTATTTT.

This clone showed up just a few times. CDR3: CASSQDLAGVGDTQYF. CDR3 sequence (DNA): TGCGCCAGCAGCCAAGATTTAGCGGGAGTGGGGGATACGCAGTATTTT. This chain links TRBV4-1 with TRBJ2-3; 9 bases align to TRBD2. Germline V gene data show CDR1 as MGHRA and CDR2 as YSYEKL. V lost 0 bases to trimming and J lost 6 bases; unmatched junction nucleotides: 7. This CDR3 spans 16 amino acids.

V and J are TRBV14 and TRBJ2-1; 7 bases fit TRBD1. CDR1 SGHDN and CDR2 FVKESK come from the germline V gene. Trimming removed 6 bases from V and 2 bases from J; junction bases left unmatched: 1. The CDR3 is 13 residues long. CDR3 nucleotides: TGTGCCAGCAGACAGGGGCCCTACAATGAGCAGTTCTTC. Its translation: CASRQGPYNEQFF.

The chain employs TRBV4-3 and TRBJ2-1; D remains ambiguous. Trimming cost V 4 bases and J 2 bases, with 12 bases left between them. This CDR3 is built from 15 residues. Germline loops: CDR1 LGHNA, CDR2 YSLEER. CDR3 sequence: CASSRRQLPYNEQFF. The CDR3 DNA is TGCGCCAGCAGCCGCCGACAATTACCCTACAATGAGCAGTTCTTC.

The genes are TRBV6-5 and TRBJ2-2; maybe TRBD1 (5 bases). Trimming pared 8 bases from V and 3 bases from J, leaving 13 bases between. Germline V lookup: CDR1 MNHEY, CDR2 SVGAGI. The CDR3 spans 14 residues. This chain's CDR3 is CASGLTDYTGELFF. The DNA for the CDR3 is TGTGCCAGCGGGTTGACAGATTACACCGGGGAGCTGTTTTTT.

The rearrangement links TRBV4-3 to TRBJ1-4; 7 bases map to TRBD1. V gave up 4 bases and J gave up 4 bases; unmatched junction bases: 9. The CDR3 length is 16 residues. Looked up from germline, CDR1 is LGHNA and CDR2 is YSLEER. The CDR3 loop is CASSLGTAPNNEKLFF. For the CDR3, the DNA is TGCGCCAGCAGCCTAGGGACAGCCCCCAATAATGAAAAACTGTTTTTT.

The J gene is TRBJ2-5, the V gene TRBV6-5, with 9 bases aligning to TRBD2. Germline loops: CDR1 MNHEY, CDR2 SVGAGI. The CDR3 is 14 residues long. V was pared by 5 bases and J by 4 bases, with 5 bases of the junction left unmatched. In nucleotides, the CDR3 is TGTGCCAGCAGTACAGCGGGAGGCGGAGAGACCCAGTACTTC. It codes for CASSTAGGGETQYF.